The clone carrying this T cell receptor (beta chain) was counted between two and nine times. Its target is not known. Treatment reported: roughly ten-day PBMC culture with coronavirus spike peptide pools or control peptides (ViraFEST assay). With the Oncomine TCR Beta short-read assay, DNA from cultured CD4+ T cells was sequenced. TCRdb analysed the PCR reads with MiXCR anew, one entry per CDR3 protein. Here the sample spans 14,000 or so distinct CDR3 sequences, 52% being singletons. This sample stems from a study of vaccination and CD4 T cells after COVID-19. Overall study context: For control cultures, the treatment was a CEFX pool, an HIV-1 Nef pool, or no peptide.

Trimming removed 0 bases at V and 10 bases at J, with 13 bases between. This CDR3 spans 15 amino acids. Looked up from germline, CDR1 is MNHEY and CDR2 is SVGAGI. The sequence was obtained from a human donor who had recovered from COVID-19. Material for sequencing was CD4+ T cells from blood, cultured in vitro. The chain joins TRBV6-5 to TRBJ1-6; D not certain. The CDR3 bases are TGTGCCAGCAGTTACTCCGGAGCGGAGAGGTCACCCCTCCACTTT. Encoded protein: CASSYSGAERSPLHF.